Listed here are 29 T cell receptor beta chains from one sample, sequenced in a study of T-cell memory formation after mild COVID-19. One entry per CDR3 protein results from TCRdb running MiXCR on the 5' RACE reads. The table includes about 400,000 distinct CDR3 sequences, approximately 15% detected once. Sequencing was carried out using PBMCs or a T cell subset sorted from them (not recorded which). The receptors were gathered from a man in his late teens or twenties who had mild COVID-19 (a few samples of this study predate the infection). Cell type and time point are not known.

This clonotype was picked up a small number of times. The V gene is TRBV4-3, the J gene TRBJ2-7, with D perhaps matching TRBD1 (6 bases). Germline loops: CDR1 LGHNA, CDR2 YSLEER. The V gene lost 0 bases and the J gene lost 3 bases, with 12 bases spanning the gap. The length of the CDR3 is 15 residues. The CDR3 sequence is CASSQDRQGLYEQYF. In DNA, the CDR3 is TGCGCCAGCAGCCAAGATAGGCAGGGGCTCTACGAGCAGTACTTC.

The chain links TRBV14 to TRBJ1-1; D is unclear. Between the trimmed V and J ends, which lost 1 base and 1 base, there was a span of 7 bases. The CDR3 is made up of 14 amino acids. Germline values: CDR1 SGHDN, CDR2 FVKESK. CDR3 nucleotide sequence: TGTGCCAGCAGCCAAGGCGTGTGGAACACTGAAGCTTTCTTT. Encoded protein: CASSQGVWNTEAFF.

The V and J genes are TRBV7-9 and TRBJ1-1; no clear D. Trimming stripped 5 bases from V and 7 bases from J, with 14 bases between. Germline assignment: CDR1 SEHNR and CDR2 FQNEAQ (reference sequence). CDR3 length equals 13 residues. The CDR3 region has the DNA TGTGCCAGCAGCCCACTCTCCCTGAGTGAAGCTTTCTTT. Translated, it gives CASSPLSLSEAFF.

The V gene is TRBV27, the J gene TRBJ1-2, with D possibly TRBD1 on 6 matching bases. CDR1 and CDR2 from the germline V gene are MNHEY and SMNVEV (reference sequence). Trimming stripped 5 bases from V and 8 bases from J, with 12 bases between. The CDR3 is 12 residues long. The CDR3 DNA reads TGTGCCAGCAGTAGCAGGGGAGGCGGCTACACCTTC. Encoded protein: CASSSRGGGYTF.

In this sample, this clonotype turned up a few times. The V and J genes are TRBV4-1 and TRBJ1-5, with a possible D match to TRBD1 (5 bases). Trimming pared 2 bases from V and 6 bases from J, leaving 17 bases between. The CDR3 has 16 residues. Germline lookup yields CDR1 MGHRA and CDR2 YSYEKL. The CDR3 loop is CASSQSDQGSRQPQHF. The CDR3 DNA reads as TGCGCCAGCAGCCAATCCGACCAGGGCTCTCGTCAGCCCCAGCATTTT.

This clonotype was seen just once. The chain recombines TRBV6-6 with TRBJ1-1; D uncertain. The germline CDR1 and CDR2 sequences are MNHNY and SVGAGI (reference sequence). This CDR3 has 11 amino acids. CDR3 amino acids: CGSLVDTEAFF. CDR3 sequence (DNA): TGTGGGTCACTGGTGGACACTGAAGCTTTCTTT.

This clonotype was detected a few times. The rearrangement links TRBV5-1 to TRBJ1-6; TRBD1 matches 7 bases. There are 16 residues in the CDR3. Germline V gene sequence: CDR1 SGHRS, CDR2 YFSETQ. V lost 0 bases and J lost 4; bases outside the gene matches: 4. The CDR3 loop reads CASSLEGGPYNSPLHF. CDR3 sequence (DNA): TGCGCCAGCAGCTTGGAAGGGGGCCCTTATAATTCACCCCTCCACTTT.

This clonotype was detected ten times or more. This CDR3 reads CASRQGTYEQYF. DNA of the CDR3: TGCGCCAGCAGGCAGGGCACCTACGAGCAGTACTTC. The chain has TRBV5-1 and TRBJ2-7; D may be TRBD1 (5 bases). The CDR3 is 12 amino acids. Trimming cost V 5 bases and J 2 bases, with 8 bases left between them. CDR1 and CDR2 (germline): SGHRS, YFSETQ.

The sample holds a few counts of this clonotype. The chain carries TRBV7-2 and TRBJ2-5, with 10 bases lining up with TRBD1. CDR1 and CDR2 from the germline V gene are SGHTA and FQGNSA. This CDR3 contains 15 residues. J lost 4 bases, V lost 2 bases, and 4 bases had no gene match. The CDR3 is CASSLPTGGLETQYF. Written as DNA, the CDR3 is TGTGCCAGCAGCTTACCGACAGGGGGCTTAGAGACCCAGTACTTC.

This clonotype was counted many times. The J gene is TRBJ2-3, the V gene TRBV6-4, with 13 bases that match TRBD2. The CDR3 totals 15 residues. The V gene's germline CDR1 is MRHNA and CDR2 SNTAGT. The trim removed 3 bases at V and 4 bases at J, leaving 1 base unmatched. The CDR3 sequence is CASSETSGGADTQYF. The CDR3 coding sequence is TGTGCCAGCAGTGAAACTAGCGGGGGGGCAGATACGCAGTATTTT.

The chain recombines TRBV11-2 with TRBJ2-5; 8 bases align to TRBD2. The CDR3 runs 16 residues. Germline values: CDR1 SGHAT, CDR2 FQNNGV. V lost 5 bases to trimming and J lost 4 bases; unmatched junction nucleotides: 12. This chain's CDR3 is CASSQARGAPSETQYF. The DNA for the CDR3 is TGTGCCAGCAGCCAGGCGCGGGGGGCACCATCAGAGACCCAGTACTTC.

The chain uses TRBV5-8 and TRBJ1-5, with 7 bases aligning to TRBD1. Trimming removed 1 base from V and 1 base from J; junction bases left unmatched: 5. This CDR3 has 16 residues. Germline values: CDR1 SGHTS, CDR2 YDEGEE. CDR3 residues: CASSLKQGFSNQPQHF. CDR3 DNA sequence: TGTGCCAGCAGCTTGAAACAGGGGTTCAGCAATCAGCCCCAGCATTTT. The variable domain in full, completed from reference TRBV5-8 and TRBJ1-5, reads EAGVTQSPTHLIKTRGQQATLRCSPISGHTSVYWYQQALGLGLQFLLWYDEGEERNRGNFPPRFSGRQFPNYSSELNVNALELEDSALYLCASSLKQGFSNQPQHFGDGTRLSIL.

This clonotype showed up many times. The chain carries TRBV4-3 and TRBJ2-1; no definite D call. Germline V gives CDR1 LGHNA, CDR2 YSLEER. Trimming took 1 base from V and 5 from J, leaving 18 bases between them. The CDR3 totals 17 residues. CDR3 in amino acids: CASSQGVDFDIHNEQFF. DNA of the CDR3: TGCGCCAGCAGCCAAGGGGTAGACTTCGATATACACAATGAGCAGTTCTTC.

This rearrangement joins TRBV5-6 to TRBJ2-1; D not resolved. This CDR3 has 13 amino acids. CDR1 and CDR2 from the germline V gene are SGHDT and YYEEEE. Deletions cut 1 base from V and 6 bases from J, with 8 bases between. The CDR3, as DNA: TGTGCCAGCAGCTTGACAACCGCCAATGAGCAGTTCTTC. It encodes CASSLTTANEQFF.

This clonotype has just a few counts. The chain recombines TRBV25-1 with TRBJ2-1; 9 nucleotides match TRBD2. This CDR3 region has 14 residues. The trim removed 5 bases at V and 6 bases at J, leaving 5 bases unmatched. CDR1 is MGHDK, CDR2 SYGVNS, per germline. CDR3 sequence (DNA): TGTGCCAGCAGTAGTGCGGGGGGGCCCAATGAGCAGTTCTTC. Amino acid sequence: CASSSAGGPNEQFF.

This clonotype has ten or more counts. This chain uses TRBV7-8 with TRBJ2-7; a possible D gene is TRBD1 (6 bases). Germline V gene sequence: CDR1 SGHVS, CDR2 FQNEAQ. V was pared by 5 bases and J by 0 bases, with 20 bases between. The CDR3 has 17 residues. CDR3 in amino acids: CASSVGITGLSSYEQYF. Here the CDR3 DNA reads TGTGCCAGCAGCGTAGGGATAACAGGGCTAAGCTCCTACGAGCAGTACTTC.

The rearrangement links TRBV6-5 to TRBJ1-6; 8 positions match TRBD1. CDR3 length: 14 amino acids. Germline V CDR1 and CDR2: MNHEY, SVGAGI. Unmatched junction bases numbered 6, after V lost 5 bases and J lost 9 bases. In nucleotides, the CDR3 is TGTGCCAGCAGTAACAGGGGGATCGGTTCACCCCTCCACTTT. Its protein product is CASSNRGIGSPLHF.

The CDR3, as DNA: TGTGCCAGCAGCTCCGATGGAATTCAGCCCCAGCATTTT. It is translated as CASSSDGIQPQHF. The chain joins TRBV7-2 to TRBJ1-5; D is unresolved. Germline CDR1 and CDR2: SGHTA and FQGNSA. This CDR3 spans 13 amino acids. V was shortened by 4 bases and J by 6 bases, with 10 bases between the two germline ends.

This clonotype was detected only a few times. The chain has TRBV20-1 and TRBJ2-7, with TRBD1 identical over 9 bases. V shed 0 bases and J 1 base; nucleotides not matched to a gene: 19. The CDR3 is made up of 20 amino acids. From germline, CDR1 is DFQATT and CDR2 SNEGSKA (reference sequence). In DNA, the CDR3 is TGCAGTGCTAGAGATCTCCGGGACAGGGATAAACTAACGCGATCCTACGAGCAGTACTTC. Amino acid sequence: CSARDLRDRDKLTRSYEQYF.

This clonotype has just a few counts. This chain joins TRBV6-2 or TRBV6-3 and TRBJ1-5, with no clear D. The CDR3 consists of 8 residues. Per germline, CDR1 MNHEY and CDR2 SVGEGT. Trimming removed 5 bases at V and 12 bases at J, with 2 bases between. The CDR3 is CASSSQHF. The CDR3, as DNA: TGTGCCAGCAGTAGCCAGCATTTT.

The chain recombines TRBV5-1 with TRBJ1-3, with D perhaps matching TRBD1 (6 bases). The germline gives CDR1 SGHRS, CDR2 YFSETQ. CDR3 length: 14 amino acids. V was trimmed by 4 bases and J by 11 bases, leaving 19 bases between them. CDR3 in amino acids: CASSQTGLRGAIYF. The CDR3 coding sequence is TGCGCCAGCAGCCAGACAGGTTTAAGAGGCGCCATATATTTT.

This sequence joins TRBV6-5 and TRBJ2-6; D may be TRBD1 (6 bases). Germline V lookup: CDR1 MNHEY, CDR2 SVGAGI. The V and J ends lost 5 bases and 2 bases respectively, with 7 bases between them. The CDR3 loop spans 14 amino acids. The CDR3 coding sequence is TGTGCCAGCAGTCAGGGGACTGGGGCCAACGTCCTGACTTTC. Amino acid sequence: CASSQGTGANVLTF.

This clonotype was seen only a few times. This chain connects TRBV4-2 to TRBJ1-2, with D tentatively TRBD1 (6 bases). Germline V gene lookup returns CDR1 LGHNA and CDR2 YNFKEQ. V dropped 0 bases and J dropped 1 base, with 9 bases sitting between them. This CDR3 region has 15 residues. The CDR3 here is CASSQERRGNYGYTF. CDR3 coding DNA: TGTGCCAGCAGCCAAGAACGCAGGGGTAACTATGGCTACACCTTC.

This clonotype was detected many times. This rearrangement joins TRBV7-2 to TRBJ1-1; unclear D gene. The CDR3 extends over 14 amino acids. The V end was cut by 1 base, the J end by 1 base, with 7 bases between. Germline V gene sequence: CDR1 SGHTA, CDR2 FQGNSA. This CDR3 reads CASSLVPGNTEAFF. CDR3 DNA: TGTGCCAGCAGCTTAGTCCCGGGGAACACTGAAGCTTTCTTT.

Many counts were recorded for this clonotype. The CDR3 is CASSFGWGPGELFF. The CDR3, as DNA: TGTGCCAGCAGCTTCGGGTGGGGGCCCGGGGAGCTGTTTTTT. This sequence joins TRBV7-2 and TRBJ2-2; D perhaps matches TRBD1 (6 bases). The V end lost 3 bases, the J end lost 6 bases, and 11 bases lay between the germline ends. The CDR3 loop spans 14 amino acids. CDR1 is SGHTA, CDR2 FQGNSA, per germline.

The rearrangement links TRBV6-2 or TRBV6-3 to TRBJ2-7; no clear D gene. The germline V gene has CDR1 MNHEY and CDR2 SVGEGT. The CDR3 contains 12 residues. Trimming removed 5 bases from V and 2 bases from J, with 7 bases in between. CDR3 nucleotides: TGTGCCAGCAGTCGAGCACCCTACGAGCAGTACTTC. Its protein is CASSRAPYEQYF.

The chain joins TRBV12-3 or TRBV12-4 to TRBJ2-7; possible D gene TRBD1, 5 bases. V gave up 4 bases and J gave up 4 bases, with 14 bases separating them. The CDR3 spans 14 residues. CDR3 region: CASSSAPTAYEQYF. The CDR3 coding sequence is TGTGCCAGCAGTTCCGCTCCGACAGCATACGAGCAGTACTTC.

V gene TRBV4-1 combines with J gene TRBJ2-3, with 7 positions matching TRBD2. The germline CDR1 and CDR2 sequences are MGHRA and YSYEKL. The V and J ends lost 1 base and 2 bases, in that order; junction bases with no gene match: 6. The CDR3 is 16 amino acids. CDR3 DNA: TGCGCCAGCAGCCAAGTATTGACTAGCCCCACAGATACGCAGTATTTT. Residues: CASSQVLTSPTDTQYF.

The chain recombines TRBV6-2 or TRBV6-3 with TRBJ2-3; D ambiguous. The CDR3 spans 16 residues. Germline V gene sequence: CDR1 MNHEY, CDR2 SVGEGT. Trimming stripped 8 bases from V and 0 bases from J, with 18 bases between. CDR3 DNA: TGTGCCAGCGCGAAGGGCGCGACGTCCAGCACAGATACGCAGTATTTT. Translated, it gives CASAKGATSSTDTQYF.